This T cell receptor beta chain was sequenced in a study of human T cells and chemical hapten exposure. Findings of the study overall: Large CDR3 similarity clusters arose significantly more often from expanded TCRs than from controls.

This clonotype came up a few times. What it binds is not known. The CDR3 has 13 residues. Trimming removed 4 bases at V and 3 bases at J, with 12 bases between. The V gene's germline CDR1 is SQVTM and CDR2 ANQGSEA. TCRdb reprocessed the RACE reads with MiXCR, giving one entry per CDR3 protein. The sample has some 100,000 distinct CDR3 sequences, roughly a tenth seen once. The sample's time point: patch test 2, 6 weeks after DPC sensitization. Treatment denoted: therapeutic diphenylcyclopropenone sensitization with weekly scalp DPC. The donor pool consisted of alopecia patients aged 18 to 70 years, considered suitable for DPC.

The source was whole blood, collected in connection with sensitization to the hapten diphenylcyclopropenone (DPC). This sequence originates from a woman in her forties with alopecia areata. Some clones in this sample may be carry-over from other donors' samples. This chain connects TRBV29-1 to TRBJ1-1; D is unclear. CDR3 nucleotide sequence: TGCAGCGTTGGTTTACAGCTGGACACTGAAGCTTTCTTT. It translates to CSVGLQLDTEAFF.